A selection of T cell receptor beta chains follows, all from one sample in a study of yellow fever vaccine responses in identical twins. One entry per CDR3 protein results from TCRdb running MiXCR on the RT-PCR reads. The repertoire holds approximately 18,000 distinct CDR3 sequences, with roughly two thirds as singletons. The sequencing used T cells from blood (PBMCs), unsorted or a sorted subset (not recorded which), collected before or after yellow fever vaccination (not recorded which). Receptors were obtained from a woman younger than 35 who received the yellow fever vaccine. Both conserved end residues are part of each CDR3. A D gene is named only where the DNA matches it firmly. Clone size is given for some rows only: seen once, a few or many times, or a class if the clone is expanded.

CASSLRLNTEAFF	.	.	TRBV28	TRBJ1-1
CASRDALQGAISPLHF	few	TRBD1	TRBV28	TRBJ1-6
CASSLAGVAYNEQFF	.	.	TRBV5-1	TRBJ2-1
CSAPRDEQFF	.	.	TRBV20-1	TRBJ2-1
CAIRNHRDSSYNEQFF	.	TRBD1	TRBV10-3	TRBJ2-1
CASSSQGINTDTQYF	.	.	TRBV7-3	TRBJ2-3
CASGFRDRGSSPLHF	.	TRBD1	TRBV2	TRBJ1-6
CASSGDSNQPQHF	few	.	TRBV2	TRBJ1-5
CASSIGTLRTGNTIYF	.	.	TRBV19	TRBJ1-3
CASSQDVRGTYEQYF	.	.	TRBV4-2	TRBJ2-7
CSARDTSRYSNQPQHF	.	.	TRBV20-1	TRBJ1-5
CASSDQETQYF	.	.	TRBV11-3	TRBJ2-5
CASSLDGSNQPQHF	.	.	TRBV12-3/TRBV12-4	TRBJ1-5
CASSERQGTNTGELFF	.	TRBD1	TRBV25-1	TRBJ2-2
CASSRQLGVEAFF	.	.	TRBV5-1	TRBJ1-1
CASSVSGANVLTF	.	.	TRBV5-1	TRBJ2-6
CSARDGGLTYEQYF	.	.	TRBV20-1	TRBJ2-7
CASSGRSTLDNEQFF	.	.	TRBV9	TRBJ2-1
CASSPAGVTDTQYF	.	TRBD2	TRBV11-1	TRBJ2-3
CASSLVLADTQYF	.	.	TRBV5-1	TRBJ2-3
CSAGGPQEPQHF	few	.	TRBV20-1	TRBJ1-5
CASSPAGGGKAEAFF	few	.	TRBV4-1	TRBJ1-1
CASSQDRLAGGAEQFF	.	TRBD2	TRBV3-1	TRBJ2-1
CASSPGGDTQYF	.	.	TRBV7-9	TRBJ2-3
CASSNGRTSSYNEQFF	.	.	TRBV12-3/TRBV12-4	TRBJ2-1
CASSPTGTPSPLHF	.	.	TRBV12-3/TRBV12-4	TRBJ1-6
CASSRQGGEKLFF	.	TRBD1	TRBV11-3	TRBJ1-4
CASSFAPAYEQYF	few	.	TRBV11-2	TRBJ2-7
CASTRSVRAGGNTIYF	.	.	TRBV11-3	TRBJ1-3
CSASGTGFYEQYF	few	TRBD1	TRBV20-1	TRBJ2-7
CASSFRYTGELFF	.	.	TRBV7-6	TRBJ2-2
CASSRQAQGVVSGELFF	.	TRBD1	TRBV4-2	TRBJ2-2
CASSLGGMRGNEQFF	.	.	TRBV12-3/TRBV12-4	TRBJ2-1
CASSFGTLSSWANVLTF	.	.	TRBV10-1	TRBJ2-6
CASSASGGTDTQYF	.	TRBD2	TRBV7-9	TRBJ2-3
CASSYWDSSNQPQHF	.	TRBD1	TRBV6-5	TRBJ1-5
CASSATVSSGANVLTF	.	.	TRBV18	TRBJ2-6
CASSEAGGGVSPLHF	.	.	TRBV2	TRBJ1-6
CASSPQAGGNNEQFF	.	.	TRBV12-3/TRBV12-4	TRBJ2-1
CASSSTDSPLHF	.	.	TRBV18	TRBJ1-6
CASSLPQETQYF	.	.	TRBV13	TRBJ2-5
CASSQQQGRGPEQYF	.	TRBD1	TRBV5-8	TRBJ2-7
CSVEGQGKVYGYTF	.	TRBD1	TRBV29-1	TRBJ1-2
CASSPGGTDTQYF	.	.	TRBV11-1	TRBJ2-3
CSALSGQSTDTQYF	.	TRBD2	TRBV20-1	TRBJ2-3
CATSEPGQSTDTQYF	.	TRBD1	TRBV24-1	TRBJ2-3